This T cell receptor beta chain comes out of a study of beta chain features in type 1 diabetes. Reverse transcription of all isolated RNA meant that expressed TCRB transcripts were sequenced. Sequencing used immunoSEQ multiplex PCR; TCRdb keeps in-frame clones, though not all of them. The table records 680,000 or so clones, about 16% of them present only once. V lost 0 bases, J lost 5 bases, and 11 bases lay in between. CDR1 is ENHRY, CDR2 SYGVKD, per germline. The CDR3 spans 14 residues. This clone was detected only a few times. The sequenced sample was naive CD4+ T cells from blood. The chain carries TRBV10-3 and TRBJ2-7, with D perhaps matching TRBD1 or TRBD2 (6 bases each). This TCR came from a man aged 18 to 30 in good health. In nucleotides, the CDR3 is TGTGCCATCAGTGAGTCAGGGGGGCGAGACGAGCAGTACTTC. Amino acid sequence: CAISESGGRDEQYF.